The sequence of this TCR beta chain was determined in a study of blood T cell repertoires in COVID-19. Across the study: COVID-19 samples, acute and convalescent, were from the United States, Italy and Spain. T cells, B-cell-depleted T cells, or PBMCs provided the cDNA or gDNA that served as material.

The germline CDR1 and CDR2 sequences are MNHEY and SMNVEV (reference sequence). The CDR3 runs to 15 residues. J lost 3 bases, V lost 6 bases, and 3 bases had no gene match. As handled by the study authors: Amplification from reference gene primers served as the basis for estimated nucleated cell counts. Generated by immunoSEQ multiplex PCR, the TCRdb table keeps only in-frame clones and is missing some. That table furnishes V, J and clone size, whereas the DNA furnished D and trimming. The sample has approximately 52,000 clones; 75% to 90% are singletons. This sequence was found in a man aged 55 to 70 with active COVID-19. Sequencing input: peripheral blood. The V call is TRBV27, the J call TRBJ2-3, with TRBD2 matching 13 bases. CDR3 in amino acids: CASRLTSGGTDTQYF. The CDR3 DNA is TGTGCCAGCAGATTGACTAGCGGGGGGACAGATACGCAGTATTTT.